The present T cell receptor beta chain was sequenced within a study of Graves' ophthalmopathy and Graves' hyperthyroidism. CDR3 regions of TCR beta were amplified from RNA transcripts. After a first-round RT-PCR with HTBI primers, a second-round multiplex PCR was run. TCRdb called the multiplex PCR reads again in MiXCR, with one record for every CDR3 protein. The sample lists a few hundred thousand distinct CDR3 sequences, less than 20% occurring once. Study findings and constraints: In blood, most expanded thyroid clonotypes above 0.001 frequency were also detected.

The J segment lost 5 bases and the V segment lost 7 bases, leaving 9 bases of the junction unmatched. Germline V gene data show CDR1 as SEHNR and CDR2 as FQNEAQ (reference sequence). This CDR3 spans 14 amino acids. At least ten counts were recorded for this clonotype. The target antigen is unknown. The clonotype comes from a woman aged 18-29 years with stable Graves' hyperthyroidism. The chain uses TRBV7-9 and TRBJ1-1; TRBD1 aligns across 8 bases. The source material was peripheral blood. The CDR3 loop reads CASTAPGGWTEAFF. CDR3 coding DNA: TGTGCCAGCACCGCACCAGGGGGCTGGACTGAAGCTTTCTTT. Based on the CDR3 plus reference TRBV7-9 and TRBJ1-1, the full variable domain is DTGVSQNPRHKITKRGQNVTFRCDPISEHNRLYWYRQTLGQGPEFLTYFQNEAQLEKSRLLSDRFSAERPKGSFSTLEIQRTEQGDSAMYLCASTAPGGWTEAFFGQGTRLTVV.